What follows describes a single T cell receptor (beta chain). The antigen it binds to is not known. The input lacks base qualities; no much larger clone sits a single base away. This sample is drawn from a study of response to subunit inactivated influenza vaccine (dated by TCRdb to about 2018). Notes on the research overall: Deep quantitative profiling of the T cell receptor repertoire was used in the study to follow responses to a trivalent subunit inactivated influenza vaccine.

Library method: RT-PCR. The data were produced on an Illumina HiSeq 2500. Clones were called with MiXCR by TCRdb after fastp trimmed the public reads at Q25, and only in-frame beta chains were retained. Each entry is one CDR3 protein sequence, shown with its most common DNA and genes. The sample table contains about 610,000 distinct CDR3 sequences; only one count was recorded for around 15% of them. The ten most abundant clones make up around 10% of the sample. The full study reports these points: It was suggested by the authors that each seasonal influenza vaccination may recruit only a limited number of new T cells.

CDR1 and CDR2, looked up from the germline V gene, are MNHNS and SASEGT. V was cut back by 2 bases and J by 1 base, leaving a gap of 9 bases between them. The CDR3 numbers 14 residues from cysteine through phenylalanine. The only DNA kept is the CDR3, 42 bases in frame from the first base. This chain is built from TRBV6-1 and TRBJ2-7, with the D gene not clear enough to name. The clonotype originates from a man aged 45 to 65 who received an inactivated influenza vaccine. Donor details come from another sample of the same person, matched by shared clones. The input for sequencing was PBMCs from blood, taken less than 13 days after vaccination. The CDR3 reads CASSELDESYEQYF. The DNA reads TGTGCCAGCAGTGAACTAGATGAGTCCTACGAGCAGTACTTC.